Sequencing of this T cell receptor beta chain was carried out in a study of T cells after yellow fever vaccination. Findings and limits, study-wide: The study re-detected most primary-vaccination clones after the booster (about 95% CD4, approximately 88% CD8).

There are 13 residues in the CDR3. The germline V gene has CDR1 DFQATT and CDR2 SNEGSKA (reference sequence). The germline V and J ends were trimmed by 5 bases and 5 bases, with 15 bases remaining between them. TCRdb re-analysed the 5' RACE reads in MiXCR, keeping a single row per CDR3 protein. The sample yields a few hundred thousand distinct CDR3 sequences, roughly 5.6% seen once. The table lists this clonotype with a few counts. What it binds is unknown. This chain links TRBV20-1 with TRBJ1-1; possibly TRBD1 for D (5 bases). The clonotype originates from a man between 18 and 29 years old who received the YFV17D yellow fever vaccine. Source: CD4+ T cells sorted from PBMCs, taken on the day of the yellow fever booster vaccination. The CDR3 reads CSASRQGRTEAFF. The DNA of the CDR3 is TGCAGTGCTTCCCGGCAGGGTCGGACTGAAGCTTTCTTT.